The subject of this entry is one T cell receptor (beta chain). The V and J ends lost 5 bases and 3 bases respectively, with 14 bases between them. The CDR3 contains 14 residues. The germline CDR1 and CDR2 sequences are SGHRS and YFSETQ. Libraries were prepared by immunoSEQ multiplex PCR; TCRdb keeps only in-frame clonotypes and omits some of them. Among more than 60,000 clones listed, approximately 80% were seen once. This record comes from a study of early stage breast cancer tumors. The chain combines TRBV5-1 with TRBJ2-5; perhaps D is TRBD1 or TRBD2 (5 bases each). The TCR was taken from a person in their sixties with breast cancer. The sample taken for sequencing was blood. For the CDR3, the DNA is TGCGCCAGCAGACCTCCCGGGACGAAAGAGACCCAGTACTTC. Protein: CASRPPGTKETQYF.